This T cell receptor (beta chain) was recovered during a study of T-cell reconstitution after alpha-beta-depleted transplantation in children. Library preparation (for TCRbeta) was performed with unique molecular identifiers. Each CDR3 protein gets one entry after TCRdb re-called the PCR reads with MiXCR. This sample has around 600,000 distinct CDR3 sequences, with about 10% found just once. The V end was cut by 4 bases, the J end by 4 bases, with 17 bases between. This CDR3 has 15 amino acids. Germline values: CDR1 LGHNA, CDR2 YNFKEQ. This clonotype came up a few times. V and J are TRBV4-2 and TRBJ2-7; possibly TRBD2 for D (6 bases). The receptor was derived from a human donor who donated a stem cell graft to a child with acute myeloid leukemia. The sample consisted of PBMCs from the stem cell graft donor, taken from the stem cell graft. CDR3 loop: CASSPLEGGPYEQYF. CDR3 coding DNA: TGTGCCAGCAGCCCCTTAGAGGGAGGTCCTTACGAGCAGTACTTC.